The 8 T cell receptor beta chains below were found in one sample sequenced in a study of T cell clonality in common variable immunodeficiency. Sequencing used immunoSEQ multiplex PCR; TCRdb keeps in-frame clones, though not all of them. The sample contains 35,000 to 50,000 clones, none of them singletons. Material for sequencing was peripheral blood mononuclear cells. These receptors came from a person between 18 and 75 years old in good health.

This clone has at least ten counts. One junction end does not reproduce the germline sequence, and a read error may be involved. The read terminates 3 residues before the CDR3 end, so the remaining end is supplied by the germline J gene. This chain joins TRBV7-7 and TRBJ2-2; D not certain. CDR3 length: 14 amino acids. CDR1 SSHAT and CDR2 FNYEAQ come from the germline V gene (reference sequence). CDR3 sequence: CASSLSRKTGELFF. The covered CDR3 bases are TGTGCTAGCAGCTTAAGCAGGAAAACCGGGGAG.

This clone was counted ten times or more. The read ends 3 residues before the CDR3 terminus; that terminus is restored from the germline J gene. The gene calls are TRBV2 and TRBJ1-2; TRBD1 matches 7 bases. The CDR3 sequence is 14 residues long. V lost 6 bases to trimming and J lost 4 bases; unmatched junction nucleotides: 8. Germline-derived CDR1 and CDR2 are SNHLY and FYNNEI. The sequenced CDR3 bases are TGTGCCAGCAGCCCGGGACAGCCATTCTATGGC. Its protein product is CASSPGQPFYG. From start to end, the CDR3 is CASSPGQPFYGYTF.

This clone was counted at least ten times. From the germline J gene comes the end of the CDR3, since the read stops 3 residues before it. The chain joins TRBV5-1 to TRBJ1-2; 7 bases are a match to TRBD1. With 2 bases clipped from V and 6 bases from J, the junction kept 1 base outside the gene matches. Germline V gene lookup returns CDR1 SGHRS and CDR2 YFSETQ. The CDR3 covers 12 residues. Here the CDR3 reads CASSFGQDGYTF. The sequenced part of the CDR3 DNA is TGCGCCAGCAGCTTCGGACAGGATGGC.

There are many counts of this clone. The CDR3 end lies 3 residues beyond the end of the read and is filled in from the germline J gene. The chain employs TRBV20-1 and TRBJ2-1; 14 positions match TRBD2. V was clipped by 3 bases and J by 0 bases; unmatched bases: 16. Germline V gene sequence: CDR1 DFQATT, CDR2 SNEGSKA (reference sequence). The CDR3 length is 21 residues. Incomplete CDR3 DNA: TGCAGTGCTAGGGCCGGGACTAGCGGGAGTAACCCCCAGGCCTCCTACAATGAG. Its protein is CSARAGTSGSNPQASYNE. The full CDR3 protein reads CSARAGTSGSNPQASYNEQFF.

In its sample, this clone was seen many times. The read gets to within 3 residues of the CDR3 end, and the germline J gene fills in the rest. V and J are TRBV5-1 and TRBJ2-1, with 14 bases fitting TRBD2. After removal of 4 bases from V and 7 bases from J, the junction contained 7 bases not matched to a gene. CDR1 and CDR2 (germline): SGHRS, YFSETQ. CDR3 length: 16 amino acids. Incomplete CDR3 DNA: TGCGCCAGCAGCCAACAGACTAGCGGGAGGGCAAATGAG. This translates into CASSQQTSGRANE. The complete CDR3 protein is CASSQQTSGRANEQFF.

This clone ranks as medium-sized. Read sequence stops 3 residues before the CDR3 end, and the germline J gene provides the missing end. The chain is built from TRBV5-1 and TRBJ2-3; the match to TRBD1 covers 7 bases. CDR3 length equals 16 residues. Germline V gene lookup returns CDR1 SGHRS and CDR2 YFSETQ. The trim removed 4 bases at V and 0 bases at J, leaving 8 bases unmatched. This CDR3 is CASSPRTGSSTDTQYF. The part of the CDR3 DNA that was read is TGCGCCAGCAGCCCTCGGACAGGCTCTAGCACAGATACG.

This clone was observed many times. The read gets to within 3 residues of the CDR3 end, and the germline J gene fills in the rest. This rearrangement joins TRBV6-2 or TRBV6-3 to TRBJ2-2, with 10 bases that match TRBD1. The junction had 2 bases not matched to a gene; V was cut back by 2 bases and J by 5 bases. The CDR3 is 15 amino acids. In germline, CDR1 is MNHEY, CDR2 SVGEGT. The covered CDR3 bases are TGTGCCAGCAGTTACGGACAGGGGGGGACCGGGGAG. This encodes CASSYGQGGTGE. The complete CDR3 reads CASSYGQGGTGELFF.

This clone was counted at least ten times. The missing CDR3 end, 3 residues past where the read stops, is filled in from the germline J gene. The chain recombines TRBV20-1 with TRBJ1-2; 9 nucleotides agree with TRBD1. Germline V gene data show CDR1 as DFQATT and CDR2 as SNEGSKA (reference sequence). The CDR3 contains 15 residues. The junction had 9 bases not matched to a gene; V was cut back by 3 bases and J by 4 bases. The CDR3 here is CSASPDRGETYGYTF. CDR3 DNA (partial): TGCAGTGCTAGTCCTGACAGGGGGGAGACCTATGGC.